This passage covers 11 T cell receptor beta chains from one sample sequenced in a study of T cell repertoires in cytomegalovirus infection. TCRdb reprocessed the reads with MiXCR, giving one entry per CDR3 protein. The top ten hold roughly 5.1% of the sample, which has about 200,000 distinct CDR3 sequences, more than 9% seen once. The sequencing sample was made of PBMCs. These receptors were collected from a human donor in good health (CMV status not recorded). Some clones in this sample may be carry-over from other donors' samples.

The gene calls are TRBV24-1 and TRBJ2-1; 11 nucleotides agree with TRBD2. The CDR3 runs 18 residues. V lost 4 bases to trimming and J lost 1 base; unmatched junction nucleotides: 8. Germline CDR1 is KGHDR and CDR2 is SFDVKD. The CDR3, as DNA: TGTGCCACCAGTGAGGCCCCGGGACTAGCGGCTTCCTACAATGAGCAGTTCTTC. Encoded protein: CATSEAPGLAASYNEQFF.

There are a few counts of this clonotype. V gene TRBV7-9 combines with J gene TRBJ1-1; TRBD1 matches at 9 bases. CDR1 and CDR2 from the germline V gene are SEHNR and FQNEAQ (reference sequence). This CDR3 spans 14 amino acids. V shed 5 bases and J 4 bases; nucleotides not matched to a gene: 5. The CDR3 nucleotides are TGTGCCAGCAGCCTCACAGGGGGCGTCACTGAAGCTTTCTTT. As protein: CASSLTGGVTEAFF.

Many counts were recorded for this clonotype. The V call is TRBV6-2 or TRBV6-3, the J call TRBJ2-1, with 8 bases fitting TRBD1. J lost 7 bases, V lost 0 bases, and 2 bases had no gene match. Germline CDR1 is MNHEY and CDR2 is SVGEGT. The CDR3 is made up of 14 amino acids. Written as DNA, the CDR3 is TGTGCCAGCAGTTACTCTTACAGGGGGAATGAGCAGTTCTTC. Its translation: CASSYSYRGNEQFF.

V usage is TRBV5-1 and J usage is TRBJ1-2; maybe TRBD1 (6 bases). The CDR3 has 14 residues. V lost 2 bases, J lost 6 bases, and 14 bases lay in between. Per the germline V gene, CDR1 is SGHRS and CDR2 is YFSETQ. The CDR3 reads CASSFRTDSNGYTF. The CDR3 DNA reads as TGCGCCAGCAGCTTCCGGACAGACTCAAATGGCTACACCTTC.

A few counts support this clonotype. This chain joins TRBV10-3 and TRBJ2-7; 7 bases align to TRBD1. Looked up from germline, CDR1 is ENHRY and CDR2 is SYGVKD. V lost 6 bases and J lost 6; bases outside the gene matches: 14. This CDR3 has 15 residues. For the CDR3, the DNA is TGTGCCATCAGAAATGACAGGGACGCGGATGGCGAGCAGTACTTC. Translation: CAIRNDRDADGEQYF.

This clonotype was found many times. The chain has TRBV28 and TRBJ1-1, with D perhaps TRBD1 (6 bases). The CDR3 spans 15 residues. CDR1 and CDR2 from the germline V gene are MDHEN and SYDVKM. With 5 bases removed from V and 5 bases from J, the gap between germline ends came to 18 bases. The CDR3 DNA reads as TGTGCCAGCAGTCCCGGCCTCGGGGGCTGGACTGAAGCTTTCTTT. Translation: CASSPGLGGWTEAFF.

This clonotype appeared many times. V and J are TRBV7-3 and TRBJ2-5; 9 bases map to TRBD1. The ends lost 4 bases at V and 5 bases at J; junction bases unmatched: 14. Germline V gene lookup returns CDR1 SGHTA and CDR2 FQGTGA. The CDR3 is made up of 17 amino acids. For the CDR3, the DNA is TGTGCCAGCAGCTCCGGGACAGGGAATTTGAGGTTGGAGACCCAGTACTTC. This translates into CASSSGTGNLRLETQYF.

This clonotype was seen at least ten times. The CDR3 nucleotides read TGTGCCAGCAGCCTGGGAATCCTAGCGGGGACGTCAGATACGCAGTATTTT. Translating it yields CASSLGILAGTSDTQYF. The gene calls are TRBV7-8 and TRBJ2-3; 9 nucleotides agree with TRBD2. The germline V gene has CDR1 SGHVS and CDR2 FQNEAQ. Trimming at V came to 5 bases and at J to 4 bases, leaving 13 bases not matched to a gene. The CDR3 has 17 residues.

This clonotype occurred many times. Here the CDR3 DNA reads TGTGCCAGCAGCCCCGGGGGTAGTTACACTGAAGCTTTCTTT. This encodes CASSPGGSYTEAFF. V usage is TRBV28 and J usage is TRBJ1-1, with D possibly being TRBD1 (5 bases). The CDR3 runs to 14 residues. Germline V lookup: CDR1 MDHEN, CDR2 SYDVKM. The V and J ends lost 6 bases and 3 bases respectively, with 14 bases between them.

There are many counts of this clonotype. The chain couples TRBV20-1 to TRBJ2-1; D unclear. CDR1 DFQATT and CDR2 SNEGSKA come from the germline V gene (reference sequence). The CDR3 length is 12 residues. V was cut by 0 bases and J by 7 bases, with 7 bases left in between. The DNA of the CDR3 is TGCAGTGCTAGAGACCTTAGTAATGAGCAGTTCTTC. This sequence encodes CSARDLSNEQFF.

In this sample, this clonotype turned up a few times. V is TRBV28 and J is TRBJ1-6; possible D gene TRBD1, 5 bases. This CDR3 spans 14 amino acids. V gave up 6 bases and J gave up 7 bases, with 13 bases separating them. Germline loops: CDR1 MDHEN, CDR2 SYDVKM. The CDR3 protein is CASRPTWGNSPLHF. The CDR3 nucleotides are TGTGCCAGCAGGCCTACCTGGGGGAATTCACCCCTCCACTTT.